The 10 T cell receptor beta chains reported below all come from one sample, sequenced in a study of T cell responses to AZD1222 COVID-19 vaccine. Sequencing was performed with immunoSEQ multiplex PCR; in TCRdb, only in-frame clones are kept and a portion is missing. The sample includes 140,000 to 150,000 clones, around 86% of them seen just once. This material consisted of peripheral blood, taken on day 0 of MenACWY control vaccination. All receptors derive from an adult in good health.

This chain links TRBV10-3 with TRBJ1-4, with a tentative D call TRBD1 (5 bases). The CDR3 runs to 14 residues. The V end was cut by 7 bases, the J end by 6 bases, with 15 bases between. Germline CDR1 is ENHRY and CDR2 is SYGVKD. The CDR3 DNA follows: TGTGCCATCAATTCGGGGCCTCGGGATGAAAAACTGTTTTTT. Translating gives CAINSGPRDEKLFF.

The V call is TRBV5-8, the J call TRBJ1-2; 7 bases are a match to TRBD1. The length of the CDR3 is 16 residues. The V gene end was trimmed by 4 bases and the J gene end by 0 bases; junction bases not matched to a gene: 9. Germline-derived CDR1 and CDR2 are SGHTS and YDEGEE. The CDR3: CASSRGTAQANYGYTF. The CDR3 DNA is TGTGCCAGCAGCCGAGGGACAGCCCAAGCTAACTATGGCTACACCTTC.

The CDR3 region has the DNA TGTGCCAGCAGTGTTGGGTCCCTGACCGAGACAGGAGGGAATCTCTATAATTCACCCCTCCACTTT. This sequence encodes CASSVGSLTETGGNLYNSPLHF. The rearrangement joins TRBV2 to TRBJ1-6; weak D call: TRBD1 (6 bases). V was clipped by 4 bases and J by 3 bases, with 31 bases between them. The CDR3 consists of 22 residues. Germline CDR1 SNHLY, CDR2 FYNNEI. The full variable domain, in which reference TRBV2 and TRBJ1-6 provide the parts outside the CDR3, is EPEVTQTPSHQVTQMGQEVILRCVPISNHLYFYWYRQILGQKVEFLVSFYNNEISEKSEIFDDQFSVERPDGSNFTLKIRSTKLEDSAMYFCASSVGSLTETGGNLYNSPLHFGNGTRLTVT.

The chain uses TRBV5-6 and TRBJ1-4; 7 bases map to TRBD1. The CDR3 is 15 amino acids. The germline V gene encodes CDR1 SGHDT and CDR2 YYEEEE. After removal of 3 bases from V and 6 bases from J, the junction contained 8 bases not matched to a gene. Here the CDR3 reads CASSWPDRVYEKLFF. As DNA, the CDR3 is TGTGCCAGCAGCTGGCCTGACAGGGTTTATGAAAAACTGTTTTTT.

The V and J genes are TRBV5-1 and TRBJ2-3; 7 nucleotides align to TRBD1. CDR1 SGHRS and CDR2 YFSETQ come from the germline V gene. V lost 3 bases and J lost 0; bases outside the gene matches: 7. The CDR3 loop spans 16 amino acids. The CDR3 protein is CASSYRPGQSTDTQYF. In nucleotides, the CDR3 is TGCGCCAGCAGCTACAGGCCGGGACAGAGCACAGATACGCAGTATTTT.

This chain joins TRBV7-2 and TRBJ2-1; D call uncertain. Germline loops: CDR1 SGHTA, CDR2 FQGNSA. CDR3 length equals 15 residues. Trimming removed 9 bases at V and 0 bases at J, with 15 bases between. CDR3 sequence reads: CASSPFLSSYNEQFF. The CDR3, as DNA: TGTGCCAGTTCACCTTTCCTCAGCTCCTACAATGAGCAGTTCTTC.

CDR3 DNA: TGTGCCAGCAGGCCATTTCTGAACACTGAAGCTTTCTTT. Protein sequence: CASRPFLNTEAFF. The chain joins TRBV6-5 to TRBJ1-1, with D hard to call. Looked up from germline, CDR1 is MNHEY and CDR2 is SVGAGI. The CDR3 is made up of 13 amino acids. V gave up 6 bases and J gave up 0 bases, with 8 bases separating them.

CDR3 in DNA: TGTGCCAGCAGTTACTCTTCCGGGAGGGCCCAGCCCCAGCATTTT. Translation: CASSYSSGRAQPQHF. The chain carries TRBV6-5 and TRBJ1-5; D gene unclear. This CDR3 has 15 amino acids. Germline V gene lookup returns CDR1 MNHEY and CDR2 SVGAGI. V was trimmed by 0 bases and J by 7 bases, leaving 13 bases between them.

This chain links TRBV9 with TRBJ2-1; D is undetermined. The V end was cut by 0 bases, the J end by 0 bases, with 7 bases between. The CDR3 loop spans 15 amino acids. Germline V CDR1 and CDR2: SGDLS, YYNGEE. The CDR3 DNA follows: TGTGCCAGCAGCGTAGAACAGAGCTCCTACAATGAGCAGTTCTTC. Amino acid sequence: CASSVEQSSYNEQFF.

The chain has TRBV19 and TRBJ2-1, with 16 bases identical to TRBD2. This CDR3 is built from 18 residues. V lost 5 bases to trimming and J lost 9 bases; unmatched junction nucleotides: 13. Germline values: CDR1 LNHDA, CDR2 SQIVND (reference sequence). DNA for the CDR3: TGTGCCAGTAGTTCGGGACTAGCGGGGGGGCTCCTGTCTATTGAGCAGTTCTTC. This translates into CASSSGLAGGLLSIEQFF.